Sequencing of this TCR beta chain was carried out in a study of CD8+CD57+ T cells in acquired aplastic anemia. Across the study: Sorted CD4+ plus CD8+ cells gave DNA averaging roughly 3 ug.

Broader study findings: Between patients and controls, about 30 CD8+ CDR3 sequences were found in common. Controls and patients did not differ significantly in CD8+ Simpson's diversity.

Patients included in sequencing had previously demonstrated CD8+CD57+ cell expansion by flow cytometry. Among the patients, all had severe acquired aplastic anemia. According to the study, genomic DNA was the template for TCR beta VDJ and CDR3 profiling. MiXCR, run by TCRdb on the reads, gives a single entry per CDR3 protein. The sample consists of hundreds of thousands of distinct CDR3 sequences, about a third of them appearing once. This clonotype was counted at least ten times. Its antigen remains unidentified. The junction had 13 bases not matched to a gene; V was cut back by 5 bases and J by 7 bases. Germline V CDR1 and CDR2: SQVTM, ANQGSEA. The CDR3 covers 15 residues.

Sample: sorted CD4+, CD8+, or CD8+CD57+ T cells (not recorded which) from PBMCs. The chain carries TRBV29-1 and TRBJ2-1; TRBD1 agrees at 8 bases. The receptor was isolated from a human donor with aplastic anemia. CDR3 nucleotides: TGCAGCGTTCTCAGGGGGACAGGTTGGTCGAATGAGCAGTTCTTC. Translation: CSVLRGTGWSNEQFF.